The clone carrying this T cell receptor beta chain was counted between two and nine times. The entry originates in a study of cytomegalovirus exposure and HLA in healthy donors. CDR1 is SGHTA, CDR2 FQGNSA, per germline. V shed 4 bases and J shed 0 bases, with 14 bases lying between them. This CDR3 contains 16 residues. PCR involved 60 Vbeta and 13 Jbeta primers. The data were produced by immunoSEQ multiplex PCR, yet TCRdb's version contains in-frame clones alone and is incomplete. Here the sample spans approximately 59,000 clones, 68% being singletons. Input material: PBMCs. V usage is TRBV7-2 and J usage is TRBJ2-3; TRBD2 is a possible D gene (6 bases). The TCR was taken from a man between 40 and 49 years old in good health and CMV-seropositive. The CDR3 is CASSSPPGGSTDTQYF. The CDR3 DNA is TGTGCCAGCAGCTCTCCCCCCGGGGGTAGCACAGATACGCAGTATTTT.